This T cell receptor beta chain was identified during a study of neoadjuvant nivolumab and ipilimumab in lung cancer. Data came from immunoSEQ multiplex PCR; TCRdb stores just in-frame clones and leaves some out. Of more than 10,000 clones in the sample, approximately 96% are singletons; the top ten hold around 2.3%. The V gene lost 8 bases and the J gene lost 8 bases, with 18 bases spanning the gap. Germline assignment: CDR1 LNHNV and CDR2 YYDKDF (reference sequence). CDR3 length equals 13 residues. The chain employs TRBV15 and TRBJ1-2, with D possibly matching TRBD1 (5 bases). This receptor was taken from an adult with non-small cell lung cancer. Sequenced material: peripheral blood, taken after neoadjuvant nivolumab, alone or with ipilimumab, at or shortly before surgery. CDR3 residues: CATFSTTAAGYTF. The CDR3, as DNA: TGTGCCACCTTTTCCACGACAGCTGCGGGCTACACCTTC. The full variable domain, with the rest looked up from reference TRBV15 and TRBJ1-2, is DAMVIQNPRYQVTQFGKPVTLSCSQTLNHNVMYWYQQKSSQAPKLLFHYYDKDFNNEADTPDNFQSRRPNTSFCFLDIRSPGLGDTAMYLCATFSTTAAGYTFGSGTRLTVV.